The 7 T cell receptor beta chains presented below share a single source sample, sequenced in a study of cytomegalovirus exposure and HLA in healthy donors (dated by TCRdb to about 2017). Library method: the immunoSEQ multiplex PCR assay. The multiplex PCR relied on a mix of 60 forward primers for TCR Vbeta segments and 13 reverse primers for TCR Jbeta segments. What TCRdb holds here is the immuneACCESS table cut down to in-frame rearrangements. Part of the clones is not present; checked against another copy, under half of the missing clones reflect an unresolved V gene, and the others are unexplained. Across this sample there are about 130,000 clones, with roughly a sixth seen only once. The ten largest clones take up approximately 2.9% of the sample. Material: PBMCs. These receptors were collected from a female donor in good health and CMV-seropositive.

This clone was picked up a small number of times. The chain carries TRBV6-1 and TRBJ1-2; the D gene is possibly TRBD1 (6 bases). Trimming took off 3 bases at V and 3 bases at J, with 14 bases between the two ends. Germline V gene data show CDR1 as MNHNS and CDR2 as SASEGT. The CDR3 sequence is 15 residues long. Here the CDR3 reads CASSDDDRSHYGYTF. The CDR3 DNA sequence: TGTGCCAGCAGTGACGACGACAGGTCTCACTATGGCTACACCTTC.

This clone showed up just a few times. This chain connects TRBV5-1 to TRBJ2-1; 8 nucleotides align to TRBD1. Germline CDR1 is SGHRS and CDR2 is YFSETQ. Trimming took 4 bases from V and 6 from J; bases not matched to a gene: 6. This CDR3 contains 14 residues. The CDR3 here is CASSPGQGGNEQFF. For the CDR3, the DNA is TGCGCCAGCAGCCCTGGACAGGGTGGCAATGAGCAGTTCTTC.

This chain joins TRBV6-1 and TRBJ2-1; tentatively, D is TRBD2 (5 bases). The CDR3 length is 15 residues. The V gene lost 2 bases and the J gene lost 4 bases, with 12 bases spanning the gap. Germline V gene lookup returns CDR1 MNHNS and CDR2 SASEGT. The CDR3 spells CASSEFIGVYNEQFF. The CDR3 DNA follows: TGTGCCAGCAGTGAATTTATCGGGGTTTACAATGAGCAGTTCTTC.

In DNA, the CDR3 is TGTGCCAGCAGTTCTGAGGCTCGGGCTTTCTTT. This encodes CASSSEARAFF. This chain connects TRBV28 to TRBJ1-1; D unclear. Germline CDR1 reads MDHEN; CDR2 reads SYDVKM. The CDR3 runs 11 residues. V was cut by 4 bases and J by 11 bases, with 11 bases left in between.

This clone occurred a few times. The chain joins TRBV4-3 to TRBJ2-5; unclear D gene. The CDR3 spans 16 residues. V lost 0 bases and J lost 0, with 11 bases in between. Germline CDR1 and CDR2: LGHNA and YSLEER. CDR3 sequence reads: CASSQDLGLYQETQYF. The CDR3 bases are TGCGCCAGCAGCCAAGATCTGGGCTTGTACCAAGAGACCCAGTACTTC.

J is TRBJ1-2 and V is TRBV19; D may be TRBD1 (6 bases). V shed 6 bases and J shed 4 bases, with 21 bases lying between them. Germline CDR1 reads LNHDA; CDR2 reads SQIVND (reference sequence). This CDR3 has 16 amino acids. In nucleotides, the CDR3 is TGTGCCAGTAGGATCCCTCCAGGGGTTGAGGGCTATGGCTACACCTTC. This translates into CASRIPPGVEGYGYTF.

The CDR3 spells CASSRERASMGINEQFF. In DNA, the CDR3 is TGTGCCAGTAGCAGGGAAAGAGCATCAATGGGCATCAATGAGCAGTTCTTC. The rearrangement uses TRBV19 and TRBJ2-1, with D possibly being TRBD1 (5 bases). Germline V gives CDR1 LNHDA, CDR2 SQIVND (reference sequence). Trimming removed 6 bases from V and 6 bases from J, with 24 bases in between. This CDR3 comprises 17 residues.